The 14 T cell receptor beta chains listed next were all sequenced from one sample in a study of T cell responses to AZD1222 COVID-19 vaccine. Libraries were prepared by immunoSEQ multiplex PCR; TCRdb keeps only in-frame clonotypes and omits some of them. The repertoire holds about 100,000 clones, with around nine tenths as singletons. Source: peripheral blood, taken on day 0 of AZD1222 vaccination. These receptors originate from an adult in good health.

This rearrangement joins TRBV11-2 to TRBJ2-7; 8 positions match TRBD2. This CDR3 comprises 14 residues. The trim removed 3 bases at V and 4 bases at J, leaving 5 bases unmatched. Germline V CDR1 and CDR2: SGHAT, FQNNGV. The CDR3, as DNA: TGTGCCAGCAGCTTGGGGGGACTAGGGTACGAGCAGTACTTC. Protein product: CASSLGGLGYEQYF.

The V call is TRBV9, the J call TRBJ2-1; D tentatively fits TRBD1 or TRBD2 (6 bases each). The germline CDR1 and CDR2 sequences are SGDLS and YYNGEE. Trimming removed 0 bases from V and 3 bases from J, with 10 bases in between. The CDR3 is made up of 15 amino acids. CDR3 region: CASSVEGGLYNEQFF. CDR3 in DNA: TGTGCCAGCAGCGTAGAGGGGGGCCTCTACAATGAGCAGTTCTTC.

The J gene is TRBJ1-2, the V gene TRBV4-1; D gene ambiguous. This CDR3 has 17 amino acids. Trimming took off 1 base at V and 3 bases at J, with 18 bases between the two ends. The V gene's germline CDR1 is MGHRA and CDR2 YSYEKL. The CDR3 sequence is CASSQALGAPGHYGYTF. CDR3 nucleotide sequence: TGCGCCAGCAGCCAAGCCCTCGGCGCCCCTGGGCACTATGGCTACACCTTC.

The chain's CDR3 is CASSPIHLAETGENEQFF. CDR3 in DNA: TGTGCCAGCAGCCCAATTCACCTGGCGGAGACGGGTGAGAATGAGCAGTTCTTC. The gene calls are TRBV4-2 and TRBJ2-1; unclear D gene. This CDR3 region has 18 residues. V lost 4 bases and J 7 bases, leaving 26 bases between the germline ends. CDR1 is LGHNA and CDR2 is YNFKEQ in the germline V gene.

CDR3 protein: CASSPSGRGSYEQYF. CDR3 coding DNA: TGTGCCAGCAGCCCTTCGGGGCGGGGCTCCTACGAGCAGTACTTC. The V call is TRBV13, the J call TRBJ2-7, with D possibly being TRBD2 (6 bases). Trimming took 5 bases from V and 0 from J, leaving 14 bases between them. Germline-derived CDR1 and CDR2 are PRHDT and FYEKMQ (reference sequence). The CDR3 contains 15 residues.

The chain carries TRBV11-2 and TRBJ1-1; D is perhaps TRBD1 (6 bases). The germline V and J ends were trimmed by 5 bases and 1 base, with 8 bases remaining between them. The CDR3 is made up of 13 amino acids. Germline CDR1 and CDR2: SGHAT and FQNNGV. CDR3 in amino acids: CASSRGANTEAFF. DNA for the CDR3: TGTGCCAGCAGCCGGGGGGCGAACACTGAAGCTTTCTTT. The whole variable domain, filled in from reference TRBV11-2 and TRBJ1-1, reads EAGVAQSPRYKIIEKRQSVAFWCNPISGHATLYWYQQILGQGPKLLIQFQNNGVVDDSQLPKDRFSAERLKGVDSTLKIQPAKLEDSAVYLCASSRGANTEAFFGQGTRLTVV.

V usage is TRBV27 and J usage is TRBJ2-3, with TRBD1 matching 10 bases. CDR3 length: 20 amino acids. Losses at the gene ends were 4 bases for V and 0 bases for J; bases not matched to a gene: 16. Germline V lookup: CDR1 MNHEY, CDR2 SMNVEV (reference sequence). The CDR3 loop reads CASSSPGTGELVYSTDTQYF. For the CDR3, the DNA is TGTGCCAGCAGTTCCCCCGGGACAGGGGAGCTCGTCTATAGCACAGATACGCAGTATTTT.

This clone is a singleton in its sample. This chain connects TRBV19 to TRBJ2-1, with TRBD2 matching over 15 bases. The V and J ends lost 4 bases and 2 bases, in that order; junction bases with no gene match: 6. The CDR3 totals 18 residues. Germline values: CDR1 LNHDA, CDR2 SQIVND (reference sequence). The CDR3 DNA reads as TGTGCCAGTAGTAGAGGGACTAGCGGGGGGACCCCCTACAATGAGCAGTTCTTC. Residues: CASSRGTSGGTPYNEQFF.

V usage is TRBV6-5 and J usage is TRBJ1-1; 9 nucleotides align to TRBD1. V dropped 2 bases and J dropped 1; count of bases not matched to a gene: 2. Germline CDR1 and CDR2: MNHEY and SVGAGI. The CDR3 has 15 residues. The CDR3 is CASSYTGGANTEAFF. The CDR3 bases are TGTGCCAGCAGTTACACAGGGGGCGCGAACACTGAAGCTTTCTTT.

The rearrangement links TRBV5-1 to TRBJ2-7; D might be TRBD1 (6 bases). Germline CDR1 is SGHRS and CDR2 is YFSETQ. V was clipped by 2 bases and J by 3 bases, with 15 bases between them. This CDR3 is built from 15 residues. CDR3 sequence reads: CASSFFLGAVYEQYF. In DNA, the CDR3 is TGCGCCAGCAGCTTTTTTCTGGGGGCGGTCTACGAGCAGTACTTC.

This rearrangement joins TRBV5-5 to TRBJ2-6, with 7 bases lining up with TRBD1. The trim removed 2 bases at V and 2 bases at J, leaving 7 bases unmatched. Germline CDR1 and CDR2: SGHKS and YYEKEE (reference sequence). This CDR3 contains 17 residues. The DNA of the CDR3 is TGTGCCAGCAGCTTCGGACAGGTGGCGGCTGGGGCCAACGTCCTGACTTTC. Its translation is CASSFGQVAAGANVLTF.

This clone was seen only a few times. The chain carries TRBV28 and TRBJ1-6; no firm D call. Germline CDR1 is MDHEN and CDR2 is SYDVKM. Trimming left V 6 bases short and J 1 base short, with 7 bases between. The CDR3 is 14 amino acids. The CDR3 reads CASRQVSYNSPLHF. The CDR3 region has the DNA TGTGCCAGCAGGCAGGTTTCCTATAATTCACCCCTCCACTTT. The full variable domain, rest sourced from reference TRBV28 and TRBJ1-6, is DVKVTQSSRYLVKRTGEKVFLECVQDMDHENMFWYRQDPGLGLRLIYFSYDVKMKEKGDIPEGYSVSREKKERFSLILESASTNQTSMYLCASRQVSYNSPLHFGNGTRLTVT.

The chain is built from TRBV12-3 or TRBV12-4 and TRBJ1-5, with D unclear. The V end was cut by 3 bases, the J end by 4 bases, with 7 bases between. The CDR3 consists of 13 residues. In DNA form, the CDR3 reads TGTGCCAGCAGTTTCGCCGCAAATCAGCCCCAGCATTTT. The encoded protein is CASSFAANQPQHF.

This chain links TRBV29-1 with TRBJ2-7; TRBD2 agrees at 13 bases. The CDR3 runs 13 residues. Looked up from germline, CDR1 is SQVTM and CDR2 is ANQGSEA. Trimming at V came to 5 bases and at J to 7 bases, leaving 5 bases not matched to a gene. CDR3 sequence: CSVTSGGAWEQYF. The CDR3 nucleotides are TGCAGCGTTACTAGCGGGGGGGCGTGGGAGCAGTACTTC.